This T cell receptor (beta chain) was captured in a study of OX40 agonist ivuxolimab in advanced cancers. At the level of the study: A mean age of approximately 58 years, range roughly 23 to 85, was recorded, and roughly 80% were male. General study results and limits: Determination of antigen specificity was not performed for the expanded peripheral T cells.

V was clipped by 4 bases and J by 4 bases; unmatched bases: 8. This CDR3 region has 15 residues. The V gene's germline CDR1 is SGHRS and CDR2 YFSETQ. Clones were read by immunoSEQ multiplex PCR, and TCRdb kept only the in-frame ones, dropping some. This sample has about 41,000 clones, with 87% found just once. About this clone: Its matching antigen is unknown.

The gene calls are TRBV5-1 and TRBJ1-5; 7 bases fit TRBD1. The sequenced sample was CD4+ or CD8+ T cells sorted from blood, obtained in a trial of the OX40 agonist ivuxolimab. The source of this sequence is an adult with an advanced solid tumor such as melanoma, head and neck, liver or kidney cancer. The chain's CDR3 is CASSKTGSSNQPQHF. The DNA for the CDR3 is TGCGCCAGCAGCAAGACAGGGTCCTCTAATCAGCCCCAGCATTTT.